A single sample gave rise to the 23 T cell receptor beta chains below, sequenced in a study of T cells after yellow fever vaccination. Each CDR3 protein gets one entry after TCRdb re-called the 5' RACE reads with MiXCR. This table has about 350,000 distinct CDR3 sequences, about 7.8% appearing once. Sample: PBMCs, taken about 41 days after the first yellow fever vaccination. Source of these receptors: a man aged 18 to 35 who received the YFV17D yellow fever vaccine.

In this sample, this clonotype turned up a few times. This chain uses TRBV7-2 with TRBJ2-1, with TRBD2 identical over 7 bases. V gave up 4 bases and J gave up 8 bases; unmatched junction bases: 2. This CDR3 comprises 12 residues. Germline CDR1 reads SGHTA; CDR2 reads FQGNSA. CDR3 nucleotide sequence: TGTGCCAGCAGCTGGACTAGTTATGAGCAGTTCTTC. Its translation: CASSWTSYEQFF.

The chain is built from TRBV28 and TRBJ2-1; D is undetermined. This CDR3 comprises 10 residues. Trimming stripped 7 bases from V and 6 bases from J, with 4 bases between. Germline CDR1 and CDR2: MDHEN and SYDVKM. The CDR3 region has the DNA TGTGCCAGCATCGGCAATGAGCAGTTCTTC. It encodes CASIGNEQFF.

There are a few counts of this clonotype. V and J are TRBV6-1 and TRBJ2-1; 11 bases map to TRBD2. Germline loops: CDR1 MNHNS, CDR2 SASEGT. The length of the CDR3 is 16 residues. V shed 3 bases and J 4 bases; nucleotides not matched to a gene: 5. The CDR3 sequence is CASSENSGGEYNEQFF. Written as DNA, the CDR3 is TGTGCCAGCAGTGAGAATAGCGGGGGGGAGTACAATGAGCAGTTCTTC.

This clonotype turned up a few times. This rearrangement joins TRBV23-1 to TRBJ2-3, with TRBD2 identical over 13 bases. TRBV23-1 is assigned to the ORF class and has an uncertain function. This CDR3 is built from 18 residues. J was trimmed by 3 bases and V by 2 bases; bases with no gene match: 8. The CDR3, as DNA: TGCGCCAGCAGTCAAAAACTAGCGGGGGGGTCGGGGACAGATACGCAGTATTTT. This translates into CASSQKLAGGSGTDTQYF.

This rearrangement joins TRBV7-2 to TRBJ2-1; TRBD2 matches at 11 bases. The germline CDR1 and CDR2 sequences are SGHTA and FQGNSA. Trimming removed 7 bases from V and 2 bases from J; junction bases left unmatched: 7. The CDR3 has 16 residues. CDR3 region: CASILEGLAAYNEQFF. The CDR3 region has the DNA TGTGCCAGCATTCTAGAGGGACTAGCGGCCTACAATGAGCAGTTCTTC.

The sample holds a few counts of this clonotype. J is TRBJ2-5 and V is TRBV6-5; 7 bases fit TRBD1. V gave up 7 bases and J gave up 3 bases; unmatched junction bases: 8. The CDR3 runs to 14 residues. Germline V gene lookup returns CDR1 MNHEY and CDR2 SVGAGI. The CDR3 loop reads CASILTGTEETQYF. The CDR3 nucleotides read TGTGCCAGCATTTTAACCGGGACAGAAGAGACCCAGTACTTC.

This clonotype was observed a few times. The chain recombines TRBV24-1 with TRBJ2-3, with 8 positions matching TRBD1. CDR1 and CDR2 (germline): KGHDR, SFDVKD. The CDR3 covers 15 residues. The ends lost 4 bases at V and 4 bases at J; junction bases unmatched: 6. Written as DNA, the CDR3 is TGTGCCACCAGTGACCCGACAGGGGTCGCAGATACGCAGTATTTT. Translating it yields CATSDPTGVADTQYF.

In its sample, this clonotype was seen many times. The CDR3 sequence is CASSQIDRGPTEAFF. The DNA for the CDR3 is TGTGCCAGCAGCCAAATAGACAGGGGACCCACTGAAGCTTTCTTT. V gene TRBV14 combines with J gene TRBJ1-1, with 8 bases fitting TRBD1. This CDR3 contains 15 residues. CDR1 SGHDN and CDR2 FVKESK come from the germline V gene. V was pared by 2 bases and J by 4 bases, with 6 bases of the junction left unmatched.

This clonotype was found a few times. This chain links TRBV6-2 or TRBV6-3 with TRBJ1-1; D might be TRBD1 (5 bases). Trimming shortened V by 0 bases and J by 0 bases, and 8 bases separated the two germline ends. CDR1 MNHEY and CDR2 SVGEGT come from the germline V gene. This CDR3 contains 15 residues. The CDR3 DNA is TGTGCCAGCAGTTACTCGTGGGGGATGAACACTGAAGCTTTCTTT. Its protein product is CASSYSWGMNTEAFF.

The rearrangement links TRBV25-1 to TRBJ2-1, with 12 bases aligning to TRBD2. V shed 3 bases and J 5 bases; nucleotides not matched to a gene: 2. Germline CDR1 reads MGHDK; CDR2 reads SYGVNS. The CDR3 is 15 residues long. CDR3 amino acids: CASSEASGGDNEQFF. CDR3 coding DNA: TGTGCCAGCAGTGAGGCTAGCGGGGGGGACAATGAGCAGTTCTTC.

In its sample, this clonotype was seen a few times. The V gene is TRBV5-1, the J gene TRBJ2-5; 10 bases fit TRBD1. Trimming removed 0 bases from V and 5 bases from J; junction bases left unmatched: 4. The CDR3 extends over 15 amino acids. CDR1 is SGHRS, CDR2 YFSETQ, per germline. Here the CDR3 reads CASSLGQGAGETQYF. The CDR3 nucleotides are TGCGCCAGCAGCTTGGGACAGGGGGCTGGGGAGACCCAGTACTTC.

The chain uses TRBV20-1 and TRBJ2-2; possibly TRBD1 or TRBD2 for D (5 bases each). Germline V gene lookup returns CDR1 DFQATT and CDR2 SNEGSKA (reference sequence). The CDR3 consists of 12 residues. Between the trimmed V and J ends, which lost 3 bases and 6 bases, there was a span of 8 bases. As DNA, the CDR3 is TGCAGTGCTAGTACGGGGCCCGGGGAGCTGTTTTTT. This codes for CSASTGPGELFF.

This clonotype is a singleton in its sample. The rearrangement links TRBV5-6 to TRBJ2-5, with 10 bases fitting TRBD2. The CDR3 consists of 15 residues. The germline V gene has CDR1 SGHDT and CDR2 YYEEEE. V trimming: 4 bases; J trimming: 5 bases; junction bases outside the gene matches: 8. The CDR3 protein is CASSRPGLASETQYF. In DNA, the CDR3 is TGTGCCAGCAGCCGTCCGGGACTAGCGTCGGAGACCCAGTACTTC.

V usage is TRBV4-2 and J usage is TRBJ1-6; tentatively, D is TRBD1 (5 bases). Trimming took off 3 bases at V and 14 bases at J, with 20 bases between the two ends. The CDR3 totals 15 residues. The germline CDR1 and CDR2 sequences are LGHNA and YNFKEQ. The CDR3 coding sequence is TGTGCCAGCAGCCAGGGGCAGGGTCCCCTTTCGGCCCTCCACTTT. The encoded protein is CASSQGQGPLSALHF.

This clonotype was detected a few times. The rearrangement joins TRBV7-6 to TRBJ1-6; a possible D gene is TRBD1 (5 bases). CDR3 length: 15 amino acids. Trimming took off 0 bases at V and 5 bases at J, with 8 bases between the two ends. CDR1 and CDR2 from the germline V gene are SGHVS and FNYEAQ. The CDR3 loop is CASSLAGPNNSPLHF. CDR3 bases: TGTGCCAGCAGCTTAGCGGGACCAAATAATTCACCCCTCCACTTT.

This clonotype has ten or more counts. The chain is built from TRBV18 and TRBJ1-4, with TRBD1 as a possible D gene (6 bases). The germline V gene has CDR1 KGHSH and CDR2 LQKENI. CDR3 length: 14 amino acids. V shed 6 bases and J shed 2 bases, with 10 bases lying between them. The CDR3 DNA follows: TGTGCCAGCTCGCGTGGGGGCACTAATGAAAAACTGTTTTTT. It translates to CASSRGGTNEKLFF.

This sequence joins TRBV21-1 and TRBJ2-6; the table's D gene call, TRBD1, was not cross checked with the DNA. TRBV21-1 is listed as a pseudogene. The CDR3 is made up of 15 amino acids. CDR3 DNA: TGTGCCTTCCAGGGACAGCCCTTAGGGGCCAACGTCCTGACTTTC. This encodes CAFQGQPLGANVLTF.

The CDR3 region has the DNA TGTGCCATCAGTCAGGGGGCTAGCGGCACCTACGAGCAGTACGTC. Translation gives CAISQGASGTYEQYV. The chain is built from TRBV10-3 and TRBJ2-7, with D perhaps matching TRBD1 (8 bases). The CDR3 covers 15 residues. CDR1 is ENHRY, CDR2 SYGVKD, per germline. V shed 5 bases and J shed 2 bases, with 16 bases lying between them.

The chain combines TRBV3-1 with TRBJ1-6; the D is unclear. V dropped 5 bases and J dropped 0 bases, with 14 bases sitting between them. The CDR3 loop spans 17 amino acids. Germline CDR1 LGHDT, CDR2 YNNKEL (reference sequence). Here the CDR3 reads CASSLRALSSYNSPLHF. The CDR3 DNA reads TGTGCCAGCAGCTTGCGGGCCCTAAGCTCCTATAATTCACCCCTCCACTTT.

This clonotype was picked up a small number of times. The chain links TRBV28 to TRBJ2-7, with TRBD1 matching 8 bases. The CDR3 runs to 13 residues. CDR1 and CDR2 from the germline V gene are MDHEN and SYDVKM. V dropped 4 bases and J dropped 5; count of bases not matched to a gene: 4. The CDR3 DNA follows: TGTGCCAGCAGTTCCGGACAGGGACACGAGCAGTACGTC. Its translation: CASSSGQGHEQYV.

This sequence joins TRBV5-1 and TRBJ1-3; D is ambiguous. Trimming removed 9 bases from V and 4 bases from J, with 26 bases in between. CDR3 size: 17 residues. CDR1 and CDR2 from the germline V gene are SGHRS and YFSETQ. CDR3 coding DNA: TGCGCCATCGCGACCCCAGACACCCCGTACCCGGGAAACACCATATATTTT. Protein sequence: CAIATPDTPYPGNTIYF. Together with reference TRBV5-1 and TRBJ1-3, the CDR3 gives the full variable domain: KAGVTQTPRYLIKTRGQQVTLSCSPISGHRSVSWYQQTPGQGLQFLFEYFSETQRNKGNFPGRFSGRQFSNSRSEMNVSTLELGDSALYLCAIATPDTPYPGNTIYFGEGSWLTVV.

This clonotype turned up a few times. The rearrangement links TRBV9 to TRBJ1-2, with D unresolved. The CDR3 sequence is 17 residues long. Germline V gene data show CDR1 as SGDLS and CDR2 as YYNGEE. V was cut by 1 base and J by 4 bases, with 20 bases left in between. The CDR3 DNA reads TGTGCCAGCAGCGTATCAGGCACCCCTTTATTCGGCTATGGCTACACCTTC. Its protein is CASSVSGTPLFGYGYTF.

This clonotype has a handful of counts. V gene TRBV9 combines with J gene TRBJ2-7; no firm D call. Looked up from germline, CDR1 is SGDLS and CDR2 is YYNGEE. V lost 0 bases and J lost 2, with 12 bases in between. The CDR3 length is 15 residues. The CDR3 DNA follows: TGTGCCAGCAGCGTAGGTCCCGCCAGAACCTACGAGCAGTACTTC. Amino acid sequence: CASSVGPARTYEQYF.